A single T cell receptor beta chain is shown here with its context. Seattle's enrolled individuals joined amid active infection and were then monitored longitudinally. This sample is drawn from a study of blood T cell repertoires in COVID-19. Overall study: Samples came from the United States, Italy and Spain, spanning acute and convalescent COVID-19. The analysed material was cDNA or gDNA that came from T cells, B-cell-depleted T cells, or PBMCs.

V was clipped by 8 bases and J by 2 bases, with 18 bases between them. Germline CDR1 is MDHEN and CDR2 is SYDVKM. CDR3 length: 15 residues. Authors' data handling: Estimates of nucleated cell counts were drawn from the amplification of reference gene primers. Using immunoSEQ multiplex PCR, the repertoire was profiled, and TCRdb retains in-frame clones only, with some absent. For V, J and clone size, that table is used; D and trimming come from the DNA. The sample carries roughly 57,000 clones, about 86% recorded once. Input material: peripheral blood. This TCR derives from a woman aged 55-70 years with COVID-19, enrolled during active disease. The chain has TRBV28 and TRBJ1-1; D call uncertain. The CDR3 DNA reads as TGTGCCAGCCTCACTTGGCGGCAGAGCAACACTGAAGCTTTCTTT. Translated: CASLTWRQSNTEAFF.